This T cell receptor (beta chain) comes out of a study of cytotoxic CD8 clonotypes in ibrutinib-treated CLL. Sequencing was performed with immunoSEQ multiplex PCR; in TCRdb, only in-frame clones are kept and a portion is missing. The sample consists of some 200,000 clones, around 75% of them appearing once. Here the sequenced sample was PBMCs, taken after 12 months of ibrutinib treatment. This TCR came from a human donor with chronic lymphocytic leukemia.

CDR3 in DNA: TGCGCCAGCAGGGACAGGGCCTATGGCTACACCTTC. Translation: CASRDRAYGYTF. This sequence joins TRBV10-2 and TRBJ1-2; 8 bases are a match to TRBD1. After removal of 6 bases from V and 4 bases from J, the junction contained 1 base not matched to a gene. The length of the CDR3 is 12 residues. Germline CDR1 and CDR2: WSHSY and SAAADI.